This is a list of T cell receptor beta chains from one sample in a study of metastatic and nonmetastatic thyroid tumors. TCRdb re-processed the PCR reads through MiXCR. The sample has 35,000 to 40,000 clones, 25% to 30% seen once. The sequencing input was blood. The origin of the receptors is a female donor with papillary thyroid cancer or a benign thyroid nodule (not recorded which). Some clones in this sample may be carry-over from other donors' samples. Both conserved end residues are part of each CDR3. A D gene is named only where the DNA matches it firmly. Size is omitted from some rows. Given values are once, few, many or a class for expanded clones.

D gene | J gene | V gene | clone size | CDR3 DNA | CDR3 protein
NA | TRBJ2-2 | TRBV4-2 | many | TGTGCCAGCAGCCCGGAAGGTAGGGGGACGAACACCGGGGAGCTGTTTTTT | CASSPEGRGTNTGELFF
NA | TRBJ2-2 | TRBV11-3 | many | TGTGCCAGCAGCCTCAGGGGTAGGAACGGGGAGCTGTTTTTT | CASSLRGRNGELFF
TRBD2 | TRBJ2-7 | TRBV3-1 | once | TGTGCCAGCAGCCAGCGGGGGGGCGTTTACGAGCAGTACTTC | CASSQRGGVYEQYF
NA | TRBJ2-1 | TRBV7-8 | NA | TGTGCCACCCTCGGGTTGGAGGGTTGGGGTGAGCAGTTCTTC | CATLGLEGWGEQFF
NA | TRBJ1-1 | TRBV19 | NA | TGTGCCAGTAGTATGACAGGCATCACTGAAGCTTTCTTT | CASSMTGITEAFF
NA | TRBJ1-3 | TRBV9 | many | TGTGCCAGCAGCGCGGGGGGGGCTGGAAACACCATATATTTT | CASSAGGAGNTIYF
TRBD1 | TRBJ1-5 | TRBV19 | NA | TGTGCCAGTAGGGTAAGGACAGGGGTAAGCAATCAGCCCCAGCATTTT | CASRVRTGVSNQPQHF
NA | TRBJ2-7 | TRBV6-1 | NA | TGTGCCAGCAGTGTGGACTATCCCTACGAGCAGTACTTC | CASSVDYPYEQYF
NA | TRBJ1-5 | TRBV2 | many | TGTGCCAGCAGTGAAGGCTTGTTCCGCCAGTATAGCAATCAGCCCCAGCATTTT | CASSEGLFRQYSNQPQHF
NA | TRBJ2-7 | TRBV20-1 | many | TGCAGTGCTAGATCCGGGACGGACAACTACGAGCAGTACTTC | CSARSGTDNYEQYF
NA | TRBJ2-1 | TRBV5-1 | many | TGCGCCAGCAGCAATCAGGGGCTCAAGGGTAATGAGCAGTTCTTC | CASSNQGLKGNEQFF
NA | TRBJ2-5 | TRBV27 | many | TGTGCCAGCAGTTTAACCGGGACGGGAGAGACCCAGTACTTC | CASSLTGTGETQYF
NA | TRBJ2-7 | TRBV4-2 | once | TGTGCCAGCAGCCAAGATGGTACAGGGACGCACTACGAGCAGTACTTC | CASSQDGTGTHYEQYF
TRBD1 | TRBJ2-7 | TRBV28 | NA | TGTGCCAGCACTTTACCGGGACAGGGGGCGTACGAGCAGTACTTC | CASTLPGQGAYEQYF
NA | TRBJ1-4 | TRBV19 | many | TGTGCCAGTAACCCCCCAGGGACTAATGAAAAACTGTTTTTT | CASNPPGTNEKLFF
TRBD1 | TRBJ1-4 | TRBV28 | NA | TGTGCCAGCAGTACGACAGGGGAAAAACTGTTTTTT | CASSTTGEKLFF
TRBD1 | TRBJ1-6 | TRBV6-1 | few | TGTGCCAGCAGTGAGGCGGGAGGGACAGGGCCTTCCTATTCACCCCTCCACTTT | CASSEAGGTGPSYSPLHF
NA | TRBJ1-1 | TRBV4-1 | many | TGCGCCAGCAGCCAAGGCCGATGGGGAAGGGATACTGAAGCTTTCTTT | CASSQGRWGRDTEAFF
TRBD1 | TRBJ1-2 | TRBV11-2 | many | TGTGCCAGCAGCTCGTGGGACAGGCCGAACTATGGCTACACCTTC | CASSSWDRPNYGYTF
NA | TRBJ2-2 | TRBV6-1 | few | TGTGCCAGCGGAAAACTAGAGGGCACCGGGGAGCTGTTTTTT | CASGKLEGTGELFF
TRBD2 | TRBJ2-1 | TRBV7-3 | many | TGTGCCAGCAGCGAGACTAGCGGGAGTGGTGTGGAGTTCTTC | CASSETSGSGVEFF
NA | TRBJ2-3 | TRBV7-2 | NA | TGTGCCAGCAGCTTAGCGACCGGAGATACGCAGTATTTT | CASSLATGDTQYF
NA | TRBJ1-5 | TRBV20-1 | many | TGCAGTGCTAGCCTATCAGGGAATCAGCCCCAGCATTTT | CSASLSGNQPQHF
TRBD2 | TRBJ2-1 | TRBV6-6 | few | TGTGCCAGCAGTACTCGGGAGAGCGGGAGTGATGAGCAGTTCTTC | CASSTRESGSDEQFF
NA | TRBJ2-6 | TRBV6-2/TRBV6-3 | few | TGTGCCAGCACGCCCAAATGGCCCAACGCCCTGACTTTC | CASTPKWPNALTF
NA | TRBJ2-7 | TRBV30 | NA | TGTGCCTGGAGTCTCCGACCGCGTTACGAGCAGTACTTC | CAWSLRPRYEQYF
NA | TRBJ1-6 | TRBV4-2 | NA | TGTGCCAGCAGCCAAGATCAACGCAGGGCCAATTCACCCCTCCACTTT | CASSQDQRRANSPLHF
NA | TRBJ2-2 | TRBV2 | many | TGTGCCAAAGAGCGGGCGAACACCGGGGAGCTGTTTTTT | CAKERANTGELFF
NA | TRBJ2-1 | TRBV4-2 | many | TGTGCCAGCAGCCTCCAGGGGTACACCTACAATGAGCAGTTCTTC | CASSLQGYTYNEQFF
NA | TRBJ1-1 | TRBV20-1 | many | TGCAGTGCTAGAGATCCGGGTCCGAGTGAAGCTTTCTTT | CSARDPGPSEAFF
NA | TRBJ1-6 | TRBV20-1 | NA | TGCAGTGCTAGAGATCCGGGGCAGAATTCACCCCTCCACTTT | CSARDPGQNSPLHF
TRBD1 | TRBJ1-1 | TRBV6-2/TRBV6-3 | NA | TGTGCCAGCAGTTACTCTGGGACAGGGGTTGGGAACACTGAAGCTTTCTTT | CASSYSGTGVGNTEAFF
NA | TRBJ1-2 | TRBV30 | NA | TGTGCCTGGAGTGTACCCGGGAGAGCCTATGGCTACACCTTC | CAWSVPGRAYGYTF
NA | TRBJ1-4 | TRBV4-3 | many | TGCGCCAGCAGCCAAGATTGGTCGGAAAAACTGTTTTTT | CASSQDWSEKLFF
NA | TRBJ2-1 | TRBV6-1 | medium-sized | TGTGCCAATTCCCGGGACACCTACAATGAGCAGTTCTTC | CANSRDTYNEQFF
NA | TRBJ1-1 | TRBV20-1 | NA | TGCAGTGCTAGAGACTCACGGCGGGGAACTGAAGCTTTCTTT | CSARDSRRGTEAFF
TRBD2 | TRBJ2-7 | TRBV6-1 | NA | TGTGCCACCACGAGCGGGAGAAGCAACGAGCAGTACTTC | CATTSGRSNEQYF
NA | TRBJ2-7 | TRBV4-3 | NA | TGCGCCGGCAGCCAAGAACCGGGGATGAGTAGAGAGCAGTACTTC | CAGSQEPGMSREQYF
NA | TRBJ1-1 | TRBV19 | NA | TGTGCCAGACCTCTCCGGGCTGAAGCTTTCTTT | CARPLRAEAFF
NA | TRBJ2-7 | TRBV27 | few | TGTGCCAGCAGTTTACTGGGGGGCACAACCCCCTACTACGAGCAGTACTTC | CASSLLGGTTPYYEQYF
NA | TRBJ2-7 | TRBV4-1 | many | TGCGCCAGCAGCCAAGTATCAGGCGGGACTTACGAGCAGTACTTC | CASSQVSGGTYEQYF
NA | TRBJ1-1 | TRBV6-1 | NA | TGTGCCCGCAGTCACCGGGGACGCACTGAAGCTTTCTTT | CARSHRGRTEAFF
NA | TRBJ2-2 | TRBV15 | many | TGTGCCACCAGCCAGGGGACGGCGACCGGGGAGCTGTTTTTT | CATSQGTATGELFF
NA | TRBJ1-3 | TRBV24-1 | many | TGTGCCACCAGTGATCCTGAGTCCGGCTCTGGAAACACCATATATTTT | CATSDPESGSGNTIYF
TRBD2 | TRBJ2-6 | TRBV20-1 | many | TGCAGTGCTAGAGAGACTAGCGTTCACTCTGGGGCCAACGTCCTGACTTTC | CSARETSVHSGANVLTF
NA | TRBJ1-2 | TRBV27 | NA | TGTGCCAGCATTTCCCGGGGCTATGTCTACACCTTC | CASISRGYVYTF
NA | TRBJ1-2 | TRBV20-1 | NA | TGCAGTGCTAGAGATCCCAATCAAGGGAGGATCTATGGCTACACCTTC | CSARDPNQGRIYGYTF
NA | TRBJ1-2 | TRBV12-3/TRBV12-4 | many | TGTGCCAGCAGTTTTAGGGGACGCTACACCTTC | CASSFRGRYTF
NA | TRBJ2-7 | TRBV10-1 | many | TGCGCCAGCAGTGAACGGGACGGGGCATCCTACGAGCAGTACTTC | CASSERDGASYEQYF
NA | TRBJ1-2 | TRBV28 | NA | NA | CASSFWDSPSVDFGPVPGYTF
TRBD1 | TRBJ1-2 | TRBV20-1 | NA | TGCAGAATAAAGGGGACAGCTAGTGGTGGCTACACCTTC | CRIKGTASGGYTF
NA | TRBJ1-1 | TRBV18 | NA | TGTGCCAGCTCACTTCGACAGGTTGATACGAACACTGAAGCTTTCTTT | CASSLRQVDTNTEAFF
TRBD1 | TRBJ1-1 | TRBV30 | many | TGTGCCTGGACGGGGGCAGGGGGCGCAGCCACTGAAGCTTTCTTT | CAWTGAGGAATEAFF
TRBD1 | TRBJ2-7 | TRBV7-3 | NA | TGTGCCAGCAGCAGCTCCAGACAGGGGGGGTACGAGCAGTACTTC | CASSSSRQGGYEQYF
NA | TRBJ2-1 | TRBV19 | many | TGTGCCAGTAGTATAGAACGGGGGTCGGCTAGCGTCGATGAGCAGTTCTTC | CASSIERGSASVDEQFF
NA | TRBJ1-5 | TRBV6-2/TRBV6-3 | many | TGTGCCAGCGGGCAGGGGACACAAGTTTACAATCAGCCCCAGCATTTT | CASGQGTQVYNQPQHF
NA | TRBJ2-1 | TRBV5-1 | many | TGCGCCAGCAGCTTGACTAGCCCGAGGGACTCCTACAATGAGCAGTTCTTC | CASSLTSPRDSYNEQFF
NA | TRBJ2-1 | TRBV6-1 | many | TGTGCCAGCTTTCACCGGGACAACACCTACAATGAGCAGTTCTTC | CASFHRDNTYNEQFF
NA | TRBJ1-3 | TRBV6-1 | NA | TGTGCCAGCAGTGAGACAGACAGAAACACCATATATTTT | CASSETDRNTIYF
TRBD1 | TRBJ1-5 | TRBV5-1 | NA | TGCGCCAGCAGCCAAGAGTCAGGGGGCGGTCAGCCCCAGCATTTT | CASSQESGGGQPQHF